This entry describes one T cell receptor beta chain. What it binds is unknown. No infections or other immune events were documented during collection. The V end was cut by 1 base, the J end by 1 base, with 6 bases between. There are 14 residues in the CDR3. The germline CDR1 and CDR2 sequences are SGHRS and YFSETQ. These data belong to a study of identifying expanded T cells in peripheral blood. Study results and limitations: Clone count variance between roughly 2-week samples rose with total template count.

TCRdb's table, derived via immunoSEQ multiplex PCR, lists solely in-frame clones and lacks some. The data show about 100,000 clones, 80% to 90% seen once. The sequencing sample was made of blood. This sequence originates from a person aged 18 to 75 in good health. The rearrangement uses TRBV5-1 and TRBJ2-4; TRBD2 is a possible D gene (5 bases). Written as DNA, the CDR3 is TGCGCCAGCAGCTTGTCGGGGGCCAAAAACATTCAGTACTTC. Protein product: CASSLSGAKNIQYF.